The 25 T cell receptor beta chains given below trace back to one sample, sequenced in a study of Graves' ophthalmopathy and Graves' hyperthyroidism. Amplifying from RNA transcripts, the study obtained TCR beta CDR3 regions. The first-round RT-PCR employed HTBI primers together with the Qiagen OneStep RT-PCR kit. A multiplex PCR was then performed as the second round. TCRdb re-called the multiplex PCR reads through MiXCR, storing one row per CDR3 protein. The data show around 520,000 distinct CDR3 sequences, 35% to 40% seen once. Material: peripheral blood or thyroid tissue (not recorded which). The receptors were sampled from an adult man with Graves' hyperthyroidism.

A few counts support this clonotype. This sequence joins TRBV5-1 and TRBJ2-5; 8 positions agree with TRBD1. The CDR3 has 15 amino acids. Germline values: CDR1 SGHRS, CDR2 YFSETQ. Trimming cost V 4 bases and J 3 bases; bases outside gene matches: 8. The CDR3 DNA reads TGCGCCAGCAGCCGAGACGGGACAGGAAAAGAGACCCAGTACTTC. It specifies CASSRDGTGKETQYF. The full variable domain, in which reference TRBV5-1 and TRBJ2-5 provide the parts outside the CDR3, is KAGVTQTPRYLIKTRGQQVTLSCSPISGHRSVSWYQQTPGQGLQFLFEYFSETQRNKGNFPGRFSGRQFSNSRSEMNVSTLELGDSALYLCASSRDGTGKETQYFGPGTRLLVL.

The chain carries TRBV29-1 and TRBJ1-1; 9 bases are a match to TRBD1. Germline V gene data show CDR1 as SQVTM and CDR2 as ANQGSEA. CDR3 length: 14 residues. In nucleotides, the CDR3 is TGCAGTCCACCGTCGGGACAGGGGAACACTGAAGCTTTCTTT. Its translation: CSPPSGQGNTEAFF.

The genes are TRBV7-9 and TRBJ1-1; D is ambiguous. CDR3 length: 16 amino acids. Trimming removed 4 bases at V and 0 bases at J, with 15 bases between. CDR1 and CDR2 from the germline V gene are SEHNR and FQNEAQ (reference sequence). The CDR3 loop reads CASSWAGRIMNTEAFF. The CDR3 DNA follows: TGTGCCAGCAGCTGGGCCGGACGGATTATGAACACTGAAGCTTTCTTT.

This clonotype showed up many times. The rearrangement joins TRBV12-3 or TRBV12-4 to TRBJ2-7, with TRBD1 matching 8 bases. With V trimmed by 1 base and J by 2 bases, 1 base remained unmatched. This CDR3 comprises 14 residues. Written as DNA, the CDR3 is TGTGCCAGCAGTTTAGGCAGGGGGCCCTACGAGCAGTACTTC. The encoded protein is CASSLGRGPYEQYF.

This chain links TRBV27 with TRBJ1-1, with no clear D. The CDR3 has 13 residues. V gave up 3 bases and J gave up 4 bases, with 9 bases separating them. CDR1 and CDR2 from the germline V gene are MNHEY and SMNVEV (reference sequence). The CDR3 nucleotides are TGTGCCAGCAGTTTGAGGGTCAGCACTGAAGCTTTCTTT. Translation: CASSLRVSTEAFF.

The chain carries TRBV15 and TRBJ2-5; D gene ambiguous. The CDR3 sequence is 15 residues long. Per the germline V gene, CDR1 is LNHNV and CDR2 is YYDKDF (reference sequence). Trimming removed 3 bases at V and 2 bases at J, with 13 bases between. CDR3 protein: CATSRDLPGQETQYF. The CDR3, as DNA: TGTGCCACCAGCAGGGACCTGCCGGGTCAAGAGACCCAGTACTTC.

Comments on this clonotype: A read error may explain this, as a much larger clone is one base away. The rearrangement uses TRBV20-1 and TRBJ1-1; no definite D call. This CDR3 spans 13 amino acids. The germline gives CDR1 DFQATT, CDR2 SNEGSKA (reference sequence). CDR3 DNA sequence: TGCAGTGCTAGCCAAGGAAAAGGCACTGAAGTTTTCTTT. Encoded protein: CSASQGKGTEVFF.

The chain is built from TRBV24-1 and TRBJ2-7; D is uncertain. The V and J ends lost 3 bases and 7 bases respectively, with 9 bases between them. Germline CDR1 is KGHDR and CDR2 is SFDVKD. This CDR3 comprises 12 residues. The CDR3 DNA reads as TGTGCCACCAGTGATCCTCGACGTGAGCAGTACTTC. Amino acid sequence: CATSDPRREQYF.

At least ten counts were recorded for this clonotype. The CDR3 reads CASSIGPAGETQYF. The CDR3 DNA follows: TGTGCCAGTAGTATCGGGCCCGCCGGGGAGACCCAGTACTTC. The V call is TRBV19, the J call TRBJ2-5; D gene ambiguous. CDR1 is LNHDA and CDR2 is SQIVND in the germline V gene (reference sequence). Trimming shortened V by 3 bases and J by 5 bases, and 13 bases separated the two germline ends. The CDR3 spans 14 residues.

This clonotype was seen just once. This may be a read error: a much more frequent sequence differs by one nucleotide. The rearrangement uses TRBV7-2 and TRBJ1-1; D may be TRBD1 (6 bases). Germline V gene lookup returns CDR1 SGHTA and CDR2 FQGNSA. With 7 bases removed from V and 2 bases from J, the gap between germline ends came to 17 bases. CDR3 length equals 15 residues. The CDR3: CASNPRTVTNTEAFF. In DNA form, the CDR3 reads TGTGCCAGCAACCCACGGACAGTGACAAACACTGAAGCTTTCTTT.

V is TRBV19 and J is TRBJ1-2; a possible D gene is TRBD1 (6 bases). From germline, CDR1 is LNHDA and CDR2 SQIVND (reference sequence). There are 14 residues in the CDR3. V lost 5 bases and J 5 bases, leaving 15 bases between the germline ends. As DNA, the CDR3 is TGTGCCAGTAGTGCCGGTGCAGGGGAGTATGGCTACACCTTC. This translates into CASSAGAGEYGYTF.

V and J are TRBV7-8 and TRBJ1-5, with a tentative D call TRBD1 (6 bases). Trimming removed 4 bases from V and 6 bases from J, with 22 bases in between. This CDR3 has 17 residues. CDR1 is SGHVS and CDR2 is FQNEAQ in the germline V gene. CDR3 residues: CASSSRGVARGTQPQHF. The CDR3 DNA follows: TGTGCCAGCAGCTCCCGAGGGGTGGCCAGGGGAACTCAGCCCCAGCATTTT.

This clonotype has at least ten counts. The rearrangement links TRBV20-1 to TRBJ2-6, with 7 bases that match TRBD1. This CDR3 has 14 residues. The V segment lost 4 bases and the J segment 4 bases; nucleotides outside the gene matches: 4. Per germline, CDR1 DFQATT and CDR2 SNEGSKA (reference sequence). The CDR3 sequence: CSATTGAGANVLTF. Here the CDR3 DNA reads TGCAGTGCTACAACAGGGGCCGGGGCCAACGTCCTGACTTTC.

This rearrangement joins TRBV2 to TRBJ2-5; no definite D call. Germline V gene data show CDR1 as SNHLY and CDR2 as FYNNEI. CDR3 length equals 13 residues. Trimming removed 5 bases from V and 9 bases from J, with 16 bases in between. The CDR3 DNA reads as TGTGCCAGCAGTCAAGACCTTAATCAGCCCCAGTACTTC. It yields the protein CASSQDLNQPQYF.

This clonotype came up many times. The V gene is TRBV10-3, the J gene TRBJ1-5; D remains unclear. V was shortened by 2 bases and J by 5 bases, with 4 bases between the two germline ends. CDR3 length: 12 residues. Germline V CDR1 and CDR2: ENHRY, SYGVKD. The CDR3 coding sequence is TGTGCCATCAGTGAGCCGGATCAGCCCCAGCATTTT. It codes for CAISEPDQPQHF.

In regard to this clonotype: A read error may account for a junction end that differs from germline. The V and J genes are TRBV19 and TRBJ1-5; 12 nucleotides align to TRBD1. The CDR3 covers 16 residues. Germline values: CDR1 LNHDA, CDR2 SQIVND (reference sequence). In DNA form, the CDR3 reads TGTGGCAGTAGTACACCGGGACAGGGGGCAAATCAGCCCCAGCATTTT. Translating gives CGSSTPGQGANQPQHF. The whole variable domain, filled in from reference TRBV19 and TRBJ1-5, reads DGGITQSPKYLFRKEGQNVTLSCEQNLNHDAMYWYRQDPGQGLRLIYYSQIVNDFQKGDIAEGYSVSREKKESFPLTVTSAQKNPTAFYLCGSSTPGQGANQPQHFGDGTRLSIL.

This clonotype was counted ten times or more. This chain uses TRBV10-2 with TRBJ2-2; 7 nucleotides match TRBD2. Germline V gives CDR1 WSHSY, CDR2 SAAADI. Trimming cost V 8 bases and J 6 bases; bases outside gene matches: 3. The CDR3 covers 12 residues. Here the CDR3 reads CASGGGPGELFF. The CDR3 nucleotides read TGCGCCAGCGGGGGAGGGCCCGGGGAGCTGTTTTTT.

The rearrangement joins TRBV7-9 to TRBJ1-1; D unresolved. V was pared by 6 bases and J by 1 base, with 18 bases between. Per the germline V gene, CDR1 is SEHNR and CDR2 is FQNEAQ (reference sequence). The CDR3 runs to 16 residues. The chain's CDR3 is CASSPTAQSENTEAFF. Here the CDR3 DNA reads TGTGCCAGCAGTCCGACGGCACAGAGTGAGAACACTGAAGCTTTCTTT.

As for this clonotype: One base away lies a much larger clone, so this may be a sequencing read error. The rearrangement joins TRBV6-5 to TRBJ1-1; D is unclear. The germline V gene has CDR1 MNHEY and CDR2 SVGAGI. This CDR3 has 12 amino acids. For the CDR3, the DNA is TGTGCCGGCAGTGGATTACGTGCTGAAGCTTTCTTT. Its translation is CAGSGLRAEAFF.

The V and J genes are TRBV6-5 and TRBJ1-1; D perhaps matches TRBD1 (6 bases). The CDR3 consists of 15 residues. The V gene lost 9 bases and the J gene lost 3 bases, with 20 bases spanning the gap. Per the germline V gene, CDR1 is MNHEY and CDR2 is SVGAGI. The chain's CDR3 is CASRPRGRGDTEAFF. The CDR3 DNA sequence: TGTGCCAGTCGCCCCAGGGGACGGGGGGACACTGAAGCTTTCTTT.

The chain joins TRBV20-1 to TRBJ1-5; 7 positions agree with TRBD1. Germline V CDR1 and CDR2: DFQATT, SNEGSKA (reference sequence). The CDR3 has 16 residues. With 2 bases clipped from V and 5 bases from J, the junction kept 12 bases outside the gene matches. CDR3 region: CSARRDSSGPHQPQHF. For the CDR3, the DNA is TGCAGTGCTAGAAGGGACAGCTCAGGACCCCATCAGCCCCAGCATTTT.

This clonotype was recorded many times. The gene calls are TRBV7-9 and TRBJ2-5, with 8 bases aligning to TRBD2. The CDR3 has 16 amino acids. Germline CDR1 is SEHNR and CDR2 is FQNEAQ (reference sequence). After removal of 5 bases from V and 5 bases from J, the junction contained 13 bases not matched to a gene. DNA for the CDR3: TGTGCCAGCAGCCCCATCTCGGGAGGGCCTGAGGAGACCCAGTACTTC. It encodes CASSPISGGPEETQYF. The whole variable domain, filled in from reference TRBV7-9 and TRBJ2-5, reads DTGVSQNPRHKITKRGQNVTFRCDPISEHNRLYWYRQTLGQGPEFLTYFQNEAQLEKSRLLSDRFSAERPKGSFSTLEIQRTEQGDSAMYLCASSPISGGPEETQYFGPGTRLLVL.

V gene TRBV7-2 combines with J gene TRBJ1-6; D perhaps matches TRBD1 (5 bases). The ends were cut back, 6 bases at V and 10 bases at J, with 16 bases in the middle. Germline V lookup: CDR1 SGHTA, CDR2 FQGNSA. The CDR3 has 14 residues. The CDR3 region is CASRLYGGGSPLHF. The DNA for the CDR3 is TGTGCCAGCAGACTTTATGGGGGTGGCTCACCCCTCCACTTT.

Many counts were recorded for this clonotype. This chain connects TRBV7-2 to TRBJ2-5, with 9 bases lining up with TRBD2. The CDR3 length is 14 residues. Germline lookup yields CDR1 SGHTA and CDR2 FQGNSA. Trimming removed 2 bases from V and 3 bases from J; junction bases left unmatched: 1. The DNA for the CDR3 is TGTGCCAGCAGCTTACTAGCGGGGAAAGAGACCCAGTACTTC. Translation gives CASSLLAGKETQYF.

About this clonotype: The junction shows a germline mismatch at one end, possibly a read error. The chain carries TRBV5-1 and TRBJ1-2, with D possibly being TRBD1 (6 bases). CDR1 SGHRS and CDR2 YFSETQ come from the germline V gene. The CDR3 length is 12 residues. CDR3 region: CASSVAGAGYTF. The CDR3 DNA reads as TGTGCCAGCAGCGTAGCAGGGGCAGGCTACACCTTC.